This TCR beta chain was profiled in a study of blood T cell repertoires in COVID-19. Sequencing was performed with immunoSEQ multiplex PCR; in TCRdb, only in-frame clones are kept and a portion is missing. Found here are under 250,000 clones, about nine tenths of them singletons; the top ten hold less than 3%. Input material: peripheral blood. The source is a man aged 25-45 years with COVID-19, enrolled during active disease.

CDR3 nucleotides: TGTGCCAGTAGTATTGGTGCAGGGGCAGATCAGCCCCAGCATTTT. Protein sequence: CASSIGAGADQPQHF. The chain recombines TRBV19 with TRBJ1-5; D might be TRBD1 (6 bases). CDR3 length: 15 residues. The V and J ends lost 3 bases and 5 bases respectively, with 14 bases between them. Per the germline V gene, CDR1 is LNHDA and CDR2 is SQIVND (reference sequence).